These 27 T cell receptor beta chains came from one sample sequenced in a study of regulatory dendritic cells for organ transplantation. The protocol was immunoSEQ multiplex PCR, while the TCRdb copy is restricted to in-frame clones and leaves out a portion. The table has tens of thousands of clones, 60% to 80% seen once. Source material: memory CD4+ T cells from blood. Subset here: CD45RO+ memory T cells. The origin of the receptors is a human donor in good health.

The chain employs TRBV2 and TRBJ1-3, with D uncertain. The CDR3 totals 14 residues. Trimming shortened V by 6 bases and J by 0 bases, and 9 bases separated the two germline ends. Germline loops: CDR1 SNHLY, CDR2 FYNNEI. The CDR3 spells CASRYSVSGNTIYF. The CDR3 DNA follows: TGTGCCAGCAGGTACAGTGTCTCTGGAAACACCATATATTTT.

CDR3 loop: CASSQDTSDSPYEQYF. CDR3 nucleotide sequence: TGTGCCAGCAGCCAAGATACTTCCGACAGTCCCTACGAGCAGTACTTC. The rearrangement joins TRBV4-2 to TRBJ2-7; the D gene is possibly TRBD1 (5 bases). In germline, CDR1 is LGHNA, CDR2 YNFKEQ. V gave up 0 bases and J gave up 2 bases, with 14 bases separating them. This CDR3 spans 16 amino acids.

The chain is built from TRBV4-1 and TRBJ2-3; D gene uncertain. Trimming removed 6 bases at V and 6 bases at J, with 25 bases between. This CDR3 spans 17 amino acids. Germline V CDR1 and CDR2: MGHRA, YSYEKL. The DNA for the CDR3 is TGCGCCAGCAGGCACCTTTTTCGACCTCTTTACGCGGATACGCAGTATTTT. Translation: CASRHLFRPLYADTQYF.

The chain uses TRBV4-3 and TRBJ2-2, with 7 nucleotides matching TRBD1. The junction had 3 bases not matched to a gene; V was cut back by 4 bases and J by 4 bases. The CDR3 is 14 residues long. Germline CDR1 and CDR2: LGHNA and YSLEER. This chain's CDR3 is CASSRDRFTGELFF. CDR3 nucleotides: TGCGCCAGCAGCCGGGACAGATTCACCGGGGAGCTGTTTTTT.

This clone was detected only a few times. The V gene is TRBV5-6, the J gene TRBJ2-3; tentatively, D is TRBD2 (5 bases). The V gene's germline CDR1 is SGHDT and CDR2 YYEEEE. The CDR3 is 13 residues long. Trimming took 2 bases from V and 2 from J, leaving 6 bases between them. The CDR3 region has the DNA TGTGCCAGCAGCTTACTAGTCACAGATACGCAGTATTTT. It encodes CASSLLVTDTQYF.

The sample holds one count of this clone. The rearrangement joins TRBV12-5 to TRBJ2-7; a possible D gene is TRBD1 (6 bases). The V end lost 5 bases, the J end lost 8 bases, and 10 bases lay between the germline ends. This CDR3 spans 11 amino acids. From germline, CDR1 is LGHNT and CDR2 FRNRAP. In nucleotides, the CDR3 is TGTGCTAGTGGTCCGAGGGACAAGCAGTACTTC. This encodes CASGPRDKQYF.

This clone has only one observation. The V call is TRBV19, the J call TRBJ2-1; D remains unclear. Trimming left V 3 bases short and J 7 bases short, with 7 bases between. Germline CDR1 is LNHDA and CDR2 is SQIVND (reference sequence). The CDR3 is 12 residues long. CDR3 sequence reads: CASSIELNEQFF. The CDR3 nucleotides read TGTGCCAGTAGTATTGAGTTAAATGAGCAGTTCTTC. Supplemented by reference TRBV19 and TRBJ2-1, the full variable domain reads DGGITQSPKYLFRKEGQNVTLSCEQNLNHDAMYWYRQDPGQGLRLIYYSQIVNDFQKGDIAEGYSVSREKKESFPLTVTSAQKNPTAFYLCASSIELNEQFFGPGTRLTVL.

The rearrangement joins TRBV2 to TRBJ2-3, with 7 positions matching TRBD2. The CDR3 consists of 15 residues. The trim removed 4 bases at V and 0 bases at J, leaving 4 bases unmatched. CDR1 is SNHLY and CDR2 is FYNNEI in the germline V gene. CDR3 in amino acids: CASSVRRGSTDTQYF. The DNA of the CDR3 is TGTGCCAGCAGTGTAAGGCGGGGGAGCACAGATACGCAGTATTTT. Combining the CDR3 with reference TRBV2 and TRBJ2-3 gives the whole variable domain EPEVTQTPSHQVTQMGQEVILRCVPISNHLYFYWYRQILGQKVEFLVSFYNNEISEKSEIFDDQFSVERPDGSNFTLKIRSTKLEDSAMYFCASSVRRGSTDTQYFGPGTRLTVL.

In nucleotides, the CDR3 is TGTGCCAGCAGCTTTACCCCTGGAAACACCATATATTTT. Protein sequence: CASSFTPGNTIYF. The chain carries TRBV7-2 and TRBJ1-3; D is undetermined. The CDR3 is 13 residues long. Germline V gene data show CDR1 as SGHTA and CDR2 as FQGNSA. Trimming pared 3 bases from V and 2 bases from J, leaving 5 bases between.

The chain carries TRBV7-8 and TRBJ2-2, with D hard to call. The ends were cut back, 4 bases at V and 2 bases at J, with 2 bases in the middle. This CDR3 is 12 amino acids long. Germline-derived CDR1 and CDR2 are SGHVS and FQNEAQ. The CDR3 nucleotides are TGTGCCAGCAGCTCAAACACCGGGGAGCTGTTTTTT. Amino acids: CASSSNTGELFF.

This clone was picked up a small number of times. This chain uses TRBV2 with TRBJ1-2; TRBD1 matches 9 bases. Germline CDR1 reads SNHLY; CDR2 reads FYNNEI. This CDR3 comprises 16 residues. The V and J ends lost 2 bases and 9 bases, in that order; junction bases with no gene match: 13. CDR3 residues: CASSESNPGQGFRYTF. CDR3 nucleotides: TGTGCCAGCAGTGAATCTAATCCGGGACAGGGCTTTCGCTACACCTTC.

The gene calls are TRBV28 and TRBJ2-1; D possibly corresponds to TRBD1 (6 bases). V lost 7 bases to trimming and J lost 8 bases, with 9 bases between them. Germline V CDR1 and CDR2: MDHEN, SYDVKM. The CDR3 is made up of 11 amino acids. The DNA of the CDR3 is TGTGCCAGCAAACGGACAGATGAGCAGTTCTTC. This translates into CASKRTDEQFF. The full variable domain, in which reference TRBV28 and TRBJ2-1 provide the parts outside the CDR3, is DVKVTQSSRYLVKRTGEKVFLECVQDMDHENMFWYRQDPGLGLRLIYFSYDVKMKEKGDIPEGYSVSREKKERFSLILESASTNQTSMYLCASKRTDEQFFGPGTRLTVL.

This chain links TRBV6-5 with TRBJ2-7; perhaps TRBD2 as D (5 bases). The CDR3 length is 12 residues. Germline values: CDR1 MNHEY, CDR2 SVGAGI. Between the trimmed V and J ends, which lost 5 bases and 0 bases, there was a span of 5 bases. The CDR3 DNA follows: TGTGCCAGCAGTCGGGACTCCTACGAGCAGTACTTC. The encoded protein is CASSRDSYEQYF.

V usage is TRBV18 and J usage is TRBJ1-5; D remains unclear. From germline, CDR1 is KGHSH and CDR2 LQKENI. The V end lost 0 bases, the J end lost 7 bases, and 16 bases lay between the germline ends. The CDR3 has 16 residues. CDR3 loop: CASSPPQAKVYQPQHF. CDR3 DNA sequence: TGTGCCAGCTCACCACCCCAAGCGAAGGTCTACCAGCCCCAGCATTTT.

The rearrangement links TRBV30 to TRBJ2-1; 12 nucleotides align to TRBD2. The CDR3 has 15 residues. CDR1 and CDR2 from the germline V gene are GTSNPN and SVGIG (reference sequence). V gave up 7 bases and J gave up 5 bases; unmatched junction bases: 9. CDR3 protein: CASSFGLAGHNEQFF. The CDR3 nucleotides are TGTGCCTCCTCCTTTGGACTAGCGGGGCACAATGAGCAGTTCTTC.

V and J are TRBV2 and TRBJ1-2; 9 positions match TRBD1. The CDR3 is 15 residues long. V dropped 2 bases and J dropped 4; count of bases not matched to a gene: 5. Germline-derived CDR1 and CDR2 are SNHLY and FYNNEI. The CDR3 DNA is TGTGCCAGCAGTGAAAGGGGACAGGGTCCCTATGGCTACACCTTC. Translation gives CASSERGQGPYGYTF.

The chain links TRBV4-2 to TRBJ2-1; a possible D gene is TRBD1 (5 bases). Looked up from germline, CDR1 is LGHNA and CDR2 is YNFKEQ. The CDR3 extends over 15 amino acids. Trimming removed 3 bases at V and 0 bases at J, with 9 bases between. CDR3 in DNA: TGTGCCAGCAGCCAGGACAAGCTCTCCTACAATGAGCAGTTCTTC. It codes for CASSQDKLSYNEQFF.

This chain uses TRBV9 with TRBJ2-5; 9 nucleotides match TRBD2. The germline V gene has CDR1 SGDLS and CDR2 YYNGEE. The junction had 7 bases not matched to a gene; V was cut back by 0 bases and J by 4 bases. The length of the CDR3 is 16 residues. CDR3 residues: CASSVGGGRAGETQYF. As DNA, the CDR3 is TGTGCCAGCAGCGTAGGAGGCGGGAGGGCAGGAGAGACCCAGTACTTC.

The CDR3 DNA sequence: TGTGCCAGCAGTGAAGAGGGGCTAGCGGGAGGAAGAGAGCAGTTCTTC. This gives the protein CASSEEGLAGGREQFF. V gene TRBV6-1 combines with J gene TRBJ2-1; TRBD2 agrees at 11 bases. With V trimmed by 1 base and J by 10 bases, 9 bases remained unmatched. Germline CDR1 and CDR2: MNHNS and SASEGT. There are 16 residues in the CDR3.

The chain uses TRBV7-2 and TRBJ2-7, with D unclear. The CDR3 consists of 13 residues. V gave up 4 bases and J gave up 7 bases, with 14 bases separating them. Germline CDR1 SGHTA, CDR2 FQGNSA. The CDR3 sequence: CASSSRFPPEQYF. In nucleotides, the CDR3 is TGTGCCAGCAGCTCCCGGTTCCCCCCGGAGCAGTACTTC. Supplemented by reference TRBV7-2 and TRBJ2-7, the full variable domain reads GAGVSQSPSNKVTEKGKDVELRCDPISGHTALYWYRQSLGQGLEFLIYFQGNSAPDKSGLPSDRFSAERTGGSVSTLTIQRTQQEDSAVYLCASSSRFPPEQYFGPGTRLTVT.

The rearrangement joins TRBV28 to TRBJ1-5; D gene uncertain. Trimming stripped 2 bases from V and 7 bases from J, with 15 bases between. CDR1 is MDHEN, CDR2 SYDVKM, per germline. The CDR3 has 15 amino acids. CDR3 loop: CASSLRGMGLQPQHF. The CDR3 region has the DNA TGTGCCAGCAGTTTACGAGGGATGGGCTTACAGCCCCAGCATTTT. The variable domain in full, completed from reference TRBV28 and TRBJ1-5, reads DVKVTQSSRYLVKRTGEKVFLECVQDMDHENMFWYRQDPGLGLRLIYFSYDVKMKEKGDIPEGYSVSREKKERFSLILESASTNQTSMYLCASSLRGMGLQPQHFGDGTRLSIL.

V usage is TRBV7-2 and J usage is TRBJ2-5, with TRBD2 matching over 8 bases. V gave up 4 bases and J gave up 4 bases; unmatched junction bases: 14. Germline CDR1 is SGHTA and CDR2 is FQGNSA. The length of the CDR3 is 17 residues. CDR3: CASSSRASGRGGETQYF. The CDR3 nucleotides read TGTGCCAGCAGCTCCAGGGCGAGCGGGAGAGGAGGAGAGACCCAGTACTTC.

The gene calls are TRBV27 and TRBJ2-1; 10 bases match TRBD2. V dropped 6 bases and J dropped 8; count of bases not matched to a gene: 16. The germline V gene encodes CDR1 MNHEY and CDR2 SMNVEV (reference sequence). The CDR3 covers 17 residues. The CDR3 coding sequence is TGTGCCAGCAGCTCTATAATTCTAGCGGGAGCTCTGGATGAGCAGTTCTTC. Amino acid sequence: CASSSIILAGALDEQFF.

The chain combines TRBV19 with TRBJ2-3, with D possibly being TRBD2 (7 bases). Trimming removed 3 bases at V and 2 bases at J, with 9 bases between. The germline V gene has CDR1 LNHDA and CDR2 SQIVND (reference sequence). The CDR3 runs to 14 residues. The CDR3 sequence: CASSMGGLTDTQYF. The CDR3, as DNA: TGTGCCAGTAGTATGGGGGGGCTCACAGATACGCAGTATTTT.

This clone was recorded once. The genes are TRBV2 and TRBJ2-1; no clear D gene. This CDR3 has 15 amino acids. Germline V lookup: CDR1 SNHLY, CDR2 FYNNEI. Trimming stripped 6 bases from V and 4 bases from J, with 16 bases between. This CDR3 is CASSVGPTGYNEQFF. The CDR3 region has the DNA TGTGCCAGCAGCGTCGGACCCACCGGGTACAATGAGCAGTTCTTC.

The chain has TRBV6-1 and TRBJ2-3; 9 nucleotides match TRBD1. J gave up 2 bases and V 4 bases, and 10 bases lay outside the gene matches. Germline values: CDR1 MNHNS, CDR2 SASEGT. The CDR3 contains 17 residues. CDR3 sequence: CASSVRQGGSNTDTQYF. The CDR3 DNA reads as TGTGCCAGCAGTGTGAGACAGGGGGGGAGCAACACAGATACGCAGTATTTT.

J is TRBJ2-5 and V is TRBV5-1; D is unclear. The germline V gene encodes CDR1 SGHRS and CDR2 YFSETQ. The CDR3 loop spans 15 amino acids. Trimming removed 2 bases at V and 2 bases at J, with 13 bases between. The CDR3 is CASSFHRANQETQYF. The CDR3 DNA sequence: TGCGCCAGCAGCTTCCATCGGGCTAATCAAGAGACCCAGTACTTC.